Listed below are T cell receptor beta chains from one sample, sequenced in a study of blood T cell repertoires in COVID-19. Method: immunoSEQ multiplex PCR; TCRdb's copy keeps in-frame clones and lacks some. The table shows roughly 140,000 clones, with around 82% occurring only once. The sample comprised peripheral blood. The source of these receptors is a human donor in a cohort sampled during active COVID-19. Each CDR3 is given with its conserved first and last residue. D genes are given only for firm matches. Rows give clone size only sometimes, using once, few, many, or a class for an expanded clone.

clone size,J gene,V gene,D gene,CDR3 DNA,CDR3 protein
few,TRBJ2-2,TRBV19,.,TGTGCCAGTAGTCCCACGAACGGGGCCGGGGAGCTGTTTTTT,CASSPTNGAGELFF
.,TRBJ1-1,TRBV5-6,TRBD1,TGTGCCAGCAGCGTAGACCGGGACAGGGCTCGAGCTTTCTTT,CASSVDRDRARAFF
.,TRBJ2-2,TRBV11-2,TRBD1,TGTGCCAGCAAGGGGGCGCAGGTCCCCGGGGAGCTGTTTTTT,CASKGAQVPGELFF
few,TRBJ1-4,TRBV18,TRBD1,TGTGCCAGCTCACCACGGGGACAGGGAGATGAAAAACTGTTTTTT,CASSPRGQGDEKLFF
.,TRBJ2-2,TRBV7-7,TRBD1,TGTGCTAGCAGCTTAGCGGGACAGGGGGCCTCCGGGGAGCTGTTTTTT,CASSLAGQGASGELFF
.,TRBJ2-7,TRBV3-1/TRBV3-2,TRBD1,TGTGCCAGCAGCCCGGACAGGGTGGCCGAGCAGTACTTC,CASSPDRVAEQYF
once,TRBJ2-7,TRBV18,TRBD2,TGTGCCAGCTCACCCGGGGGGGACTCCTACGAGCAGTACTTC,CASSPGGDSYEQYF
few,TRBJ1-1,TRBV6-5,.,TGTGCCAGCAGGGACTTGGTGAACACTGAAGCTTTCTTT,CASRDLVNTEAFF
.,TRBJ1-5,TRBV19,.,TGTGCCAGTAGTATGTCAGGGGCCAATCAGCCCCAGCATTTT,CASSMSGANQPQHF
.,TRBJ1-4,TRBV2,.,TGTGCCAGCAGTCAGGGGTACAATGAAAAACTGTTTTTT,CASSQGYNEKLFF
.,TRBJ1-1,TRBV3-1/TRBV3-2,TRBD1,TGTGCCAGCAGCCAAGTTTCCAGGTGGGACAGTGAAGCTTTCTTT,CASSQVSRWDSEAFF
.,TRBJ2-3,TRBV5-8,.,TGTGCCAGCAGCCCGTATAGTGGGCCAGATACGCAGTATTTT,CASSPYSGPDTQYF
.,TRBJ1-3,TRBV14,.,TGTGCCAGCAAGCGGAGCTCTGGAAACACCATATATTTT,CASKRSSGNTIYF
.,TRBJ1-5,TRBV18,.,TGTGCCAGCTCAGGGGCTAGCAATCAGCCCCAGCATTTT,CASSGASNQPQHF
.,TRBJ1-1,TRBV23-1,.,TGCGCCAGCAGTCAAACCCCTGGCGGGAACACTGAAGCTTTCTTT,CASSQTPGGNTEAFF
.,TRBJ2-7,TRBV7-2,.,TGTGCCAGCAGCCCCCCCGGGCTAGCGACCAACGAGCAGTACTTC,CASSPPGLATNEQYF
.,TRBJ1-2,TRBV19,TRBD1,TGTGCCAGTAGTATTGCGACAGGGCCTAACTATGGCTACACCTTC,CASSIATGPNYGYTF
once,TRBJ1-6,TRBV6-1,.,TGTGCCAGCAGTGGTCCCGGGACAAACCCGGATTCACCCCTCCACTTT,CASSGPGTNPDSPLHF
.,TRBJ1-2,TRBV7-3,.,TGTGCCAGCAGCCCCGACAGTAACTATGGCTACACCTTC,CASSPDSNYGYTF
.,TRBJ2-7,TRBV14,TRBD2,TGTGCCAGCAGCCGGGAATATTTAGCGGGGGGTTCGTACGAGCAGTACTTC,CASSREYLAGGSYEQYF
.,TRBJ2-5,TRBV7-3,TRBD2,TGTGCCAGCAGCTTTAGCGGGGCCGAGACCCAGTACTTC,CASSFSGAETQYF
.,TRBJ1-3,TRBV11-2,TRBD1,TGTGCCAGCAGCTTTGGGGACAGGCTCTCTGGAAACACCATATATTTT,CASSFGDRLSGNTIYF
.,TRBJ1-5,TRBV6-5,.,TGTGCCAGCAGTTACAGGGGGAGCAATCAGCCCCAGCATTTT,CASSYRGSNQPQHF
few,TRBJ1-2,TRBV7-2,TRBD1,TGTGCCAGCACCCCAGGACAGGGGGCCGACGGCTACACCTTC,CASTPGQGADGYTF
.,TRBJ1-3,TRBV6-1,.,TGTGCCAGCAGTGAACTCAGGGCCAAGGACACCATATATTTT,CASSELRAKDTIYF
few,TRBJ2-3,TRBV29-1,TRBD2,TGCAGCCGCAGCGGGGGGGTCGGAGATACGCAGTATTTT,CSRSGGVGDTQYF
once,TRBJ2-1,TRBV12-5,.,TGTGCTAGTGGCTTAATGAGCTCCTACAATGAGCAGTTCTTC,CASGLMSSYNEQFF
once,TRBJ1-5,TRBV19,TRBD1,TGTGCCAGTCACCTCCGACAGGGAGTCCATCAGCCCCAGCATTTT,CASHLRQGVHQPQHF
.,TRBJ1-4,TRBV23-1,.,TGCGCCAGCAGTCAACAGGTTAACCAACTGTTTTTT,CASSQQVNQLFF
.,TRBJ1-3,TRBV29-1,TRBD1,TGCAGCGGGGGACAGGGGTCTGGAAACACCATATATTTT,CSGGQGSGNTIYF
.,TRBJ1-4,TRBV10-1,TRBD1,TGCGCCAGCAGTGATCGACAGGGGTCTAATGAAAAACTGTTTTTT,CASSDRQGSNEKLFF
.,TRBJ1-2,TRBV10-3,.,TGTGCCATCAGTGAAAGACAGGACCCTTATGGCTACACCTTC,CAISERQDPYGYTF
.,TRBJ2-4,TRBV19,.,TGTGCCAGTAGTTCTCAGGGGGGCCTTGACATTCAGTACTTC,CASSSQGGLDIQYF
.,TRBJ1-1,TRBV6-4,TRBD1,TGTGCCAGCAGTCTGACAGGGGCAACGACTGAAGCTTTCTTT,CASSLTGATTEAFF
.,TRBJ2-1,TRBV6-5,.,TGTGCCAGCACCCAGGGTTGGGGGGATAACAATGAGCAGTTCTTC,CASTQGWGDNNEQFF
once,TRBJ2-7,TRBV7-3,TRBD1,TGTGCCAGCAGCTTAAAGGGGGCTGGGAGCGAGCAGTACTTC,CASSLKGAGSEQYF
.,TRBJ2-4,TRBV18,.,TGTGCCAGCTCACCGGGGAGGTACATTCAGTACTTC,CASSPGRYIQYF
.,TRBJ1-1,TRBV19,.,TGTGCCAGTAGACAGGGATTGAACACTGAAGCTTTCTTT,CASRQGLNTEAFF
.,TRBJ2-7,TRBV5-5,.,TGTGCCAGCAGCTTCGTCCCAGGAAACTACGAGCAGTACTTC,CASSFVPGNYEQYF
.,TRBJ1-1,TRBV5-4,.,TGTGCCAGCAGCTTGGAACAGAACACTGAAGCTTTCTTT,CASSLEQNTEAFF
.,TRBJ2-1,TRBV2,.,TGTGCCAGCAGTCCACTGAGCTCAAACTTCGGGAATGAGCAGTTCTTC,CASSPLSSNFGNEQFF
.,TRBJ2-7,TRBV19,TRBD1,TGTGCCAGTAGTATAGAGGGACAGGCCGCCTACGAGCAGTACTTC,CASSIEGQAAYEQYF
.,TRBJ1-2,TRBV14,TRBD1,TGTGCCAGCAGCACCCGTTCAGGGGGTCTCTATGGCTACACCTTC,CASSTRSGGLYGYTF
once,TRBJ1-5,TRBV6-2/TRBV6-3,TRBD1,TGTGCCAGCAGTTACCTGGCAGGGGGCAGGGGCAATCAGCCCCAGCATTTT,CASSYLAGGRGNQPQHF
.,TRBJ1-1,TRBV25-1,.,TGTGCCAGCAGTGAACCCAACTCTATGAACACTGAAGCTTTCTTT,CASSEPNSMNTEAFF
.,TRBJ2-7,TRBV6-5,TRBD1,TGTGCCAGCAGGAGGACAGGGAAAGGGTACAAGCAGTACTTC,CASRRTGKGYKQYF
.,TRBJ2-1,TRBV4-2,TRBD2,TGTGCCAGCAGCCAAAGGCGGGGGGGCTTAAATGAGCAGTTCTTC,CASSQRRGGLNEQFF
.,TRBJ1-5,TRBV6-5,.,TGTGCCAGCAGGAGACAGGTCAATCAGCCCCAGCATTTT,CASRRQVNQPQHF
.,TRBJ2-5,TRBV3-1/TRBV3-2,TRBD1,TGTGCCAGCAGCCAAGAGAGGGGGCAGAGAGAGACCCAGTACTTC,CASSQERGQRETQYF
.,TRBJ1-2,TRBV3-1/TRBV3-2,TRBD1,TGTGCCAGCAGCCAAGGACAGGGCTATGGCTACACCTTC,CASSQGQGYGYTF
.,TRBJ2-1,TRBV11-2,.,TGTGCCAGCAGCTCCAGTGACAATGAGCAGTTCTTC,CASSSSDNEQFF
once,TRBJ1-6,TRBV4-2,TRBD1,TGTGCCAGCAGCTCCCAGACAGGGGTAGGAAATTCACCCCTCCACTTT,CASSSQTGVGNSPLHF
.,TRBJ2-2,TRBV6-1,TRBD1,TGTGCCAGCAGTGCAGTCTTATCCACAGGGGGCTACACCGGGGAGCTGTTTTTT,CASSAVLSTGGYTGELFF
.,TRBJ1-5,TRBV19,.,TGTGCCAGTAGTATTAAGGGGTCAGGCAATCAGCCCCAGCATTTT,CASSIKGSGNQPQHF
.,TRBJ2-7,TRBV5-1,.,TGCGCCAGCAGACCGGACTACCACAGGAGCTCCTACGAGCAGTACTTC,CASRPDYHRSSYEQYF
.,TRBJ2-7,TRBV19,.,TGTGCCAGTAGTAGGGGCAGGGTAATAGGCGAGCAGTACTTC,CASSRGRVIGEQYF
.,TRBJ1-5,TRBV11-2,.,TGTGCCAGCAGCTTTTCAGGGCCGCGGCAGCCCCAGCATTTT,CASSFSGPRQPQHF